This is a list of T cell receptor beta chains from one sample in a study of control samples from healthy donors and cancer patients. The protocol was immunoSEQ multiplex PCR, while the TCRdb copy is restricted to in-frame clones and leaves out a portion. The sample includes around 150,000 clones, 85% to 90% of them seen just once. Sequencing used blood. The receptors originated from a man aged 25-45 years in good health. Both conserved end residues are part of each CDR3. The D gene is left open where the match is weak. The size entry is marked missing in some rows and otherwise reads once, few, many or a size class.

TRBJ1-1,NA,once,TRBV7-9,CASSFAGGVVTEAFF,TGTGCCAGCAGCTTTGCTGGGGGAGTGGTCACTGAAGCTTTCTTT
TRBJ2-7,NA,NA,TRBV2,CAGGTDLNEQYF,TGTGCCGGCGGGACAGATCTAAACGAGCAGTACTTC
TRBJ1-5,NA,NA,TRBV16,CASSQWGATNQPQHF,TGTGCCAGCAGCCAATGGGGGGCTACCAATCAGCCCCAGCATTTT
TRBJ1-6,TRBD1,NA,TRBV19,CASLGGAGSPLHF,TGTGCCAGTCTAGGGGGCGCGGGTTCACCCCTCCACTTT
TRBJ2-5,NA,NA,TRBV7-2,CASSLIRGSETQYF,TGTGCCAGCAGCTTAATAAGGGGGTCAGAGACCCAGTACTTC
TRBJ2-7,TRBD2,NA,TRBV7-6,CASSLGLAGVDEQYF,TGTGCCAGCAGCTTAGGACTAGCGGGCGTGGACGAGCAGTACTTC
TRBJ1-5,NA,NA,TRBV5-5,CASSPQSQGSNQPQHF,TGTGCCAGCAGCCCCCAGAGTCAGGGCAGCAATCAGCCCCAGCATTTT
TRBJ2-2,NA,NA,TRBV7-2,CASSFSGVNTGELFF,TGTGCCAGCAGCTTTTCCGGGGTTAACACCGGGGAGCTGTTTTTT
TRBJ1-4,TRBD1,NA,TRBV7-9,CASSLAGAGGNEKLFF,TGTGCCAGCAGCTTAGCTGGTGCAGGGGGCAATGAAAAACTGTTTTTT
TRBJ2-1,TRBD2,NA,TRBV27,CASSPTSGGLNEQFF,TGTGCCAGCAGCCCAACTAGCGGGGGCCTAAATGAGCAGTTCTTC
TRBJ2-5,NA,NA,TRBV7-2,CASSLAPGAVETQYF,TGTGCCAGCAGCTTAGCCCCGGGAGCCGTTGAGACCCAGTACTTC
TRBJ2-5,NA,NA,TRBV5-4,CASSLGDQGWETQYF,TGTGCCAGCAGCTTGGGGGATCAGGGTTGGGAGACCCAGTACTTC
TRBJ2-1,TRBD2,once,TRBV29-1,CSVDPGTSYNEQFF,TGCAGCGTAGACCCCGGGACTAGTTACAATGAGCAGTTCTTC
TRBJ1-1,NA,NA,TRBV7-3,CASSSSRDTEAFF,TGTGCCAGCAGCTCGTCCAGGGACACTGAAGCTTTCTTT
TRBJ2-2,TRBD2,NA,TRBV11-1,CASSLGLAGNTGELFF,TGTGCCAGCAGCCTGGGACTAGCGGGAAACACCGGGGAGCTGTTTTTT
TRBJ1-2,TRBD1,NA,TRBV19,CASSPRQGARGYTF,TGTGCCAGTAGTCCTCGACAGGGGGCGCGAGGCTACACCTTC
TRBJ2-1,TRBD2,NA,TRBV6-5,CATHSGRLSYNEQFF,TGTGCCACACATAGCGGGAGGCTGTCCTACAATGAGCAGTTCTTC
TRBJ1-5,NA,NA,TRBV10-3,CAISEGVEQPQHF,TGTGCCATCAGTGAGGGGGTTGAACAGCCCCAGCATTTT
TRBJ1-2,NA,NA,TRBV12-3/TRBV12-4,CASSTGYNYGYTF,TGTGCCAGCAGTACAGGTTATAACTATGGCTACACCTTC
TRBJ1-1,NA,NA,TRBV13,CASSSLGLLNTEAFF,TGTGCCAGCAGCTCTCTAGGCCTTCTGAACACTGAAGCTTTCTTT
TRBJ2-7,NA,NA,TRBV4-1,CASSQAPRTAVPYEQYF,TGCGCCAGCAGCCAAGCCCCCCGAACGGCAGTCCCCTACGAGCAGTACTTC
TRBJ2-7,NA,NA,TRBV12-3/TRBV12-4,CASSFYDEQYF,TGTGCCAGCAGTTTCTATGACGAGCAGTACTTC
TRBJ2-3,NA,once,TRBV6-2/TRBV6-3,CASSPGRSTDTQYF,TGTGCCAGCAGTCCGGGACGAAGCACAGATACGCAGTATTTT
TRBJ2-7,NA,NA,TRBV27,CASSFEIGSPYEQYF,TGTGCCAGCAGTTTTGAAATAGGGTCCCCCTACGAGCAGTACTTC
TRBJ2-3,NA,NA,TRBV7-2,CASSLYNSRSQYF,TGTGCCAGCAGCTTATACAACAGTCGTTCGCAGTATTTT
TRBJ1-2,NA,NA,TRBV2,CASSEYPGTENYGYTF,TGTGCCAGCAGTGAATACCCCGGGACCGAAAACTATGGCTACACCTTC
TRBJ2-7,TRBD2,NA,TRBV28,CASTLPGGLAGEQYF,TGTGCCAGCACCCTACCGGGGGGCCTAGCGGGTGAGCAGTACTTC
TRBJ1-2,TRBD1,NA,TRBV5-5,CASSDRVGINYGYTF,TGTGCCAGCAGCGACAGGGTAGGGATCAACTATGGCTACACCTTC
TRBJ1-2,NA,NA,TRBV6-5,CASIPTRGVIRGYTF,TGTGCCAGCATTCCCACGAGGGGGGTAATCCGGGGCTACACCTTC
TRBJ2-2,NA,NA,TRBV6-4,CASSKTPVGGTNTGELFF,TGTGCCAGCAGTAAAACCCCCGTTGGCGGAACGAACACCGGGGAGCTGTTTTTT
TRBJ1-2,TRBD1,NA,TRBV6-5,CASRRDSVFGYTF,TGTGCCAGCAGACGGGACAGTGTATTTGGCTACACCTTC
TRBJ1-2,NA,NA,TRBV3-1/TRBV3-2,CASSPQPRQGWDYTF,TGTGCCAGCAGCCCTCAACCCCGACAAGGGTGGGACTACACCTTC
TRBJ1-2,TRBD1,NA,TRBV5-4,CASSFTLGLGQGYGYTF,TGTGCCAGCAGCTTTACACTGGGGTTGGGACAGGGTTATGGCTACACCTTC
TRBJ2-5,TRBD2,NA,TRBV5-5,CASTPKTGTSGGPQETQYF,TGTGCCAGCACCCCGAAAACCGGGACTAGCGGGGGGCCACAAGAGACCCAGTACTTC
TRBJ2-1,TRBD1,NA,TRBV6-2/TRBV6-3,CASSTTSGGEQFF,TGTGCCAGCAGCACTACCTCAGGGGGTGAGCAGTTCTTC
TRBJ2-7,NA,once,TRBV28,CASRGRRDTAYEQYF,TGTGCCAGCAGGGGACGCCGGGACACCGCCTACGAGCAGTACTTC
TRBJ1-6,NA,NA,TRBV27,CASRPGNSYNSPLHF,TGTGCCAGCAGGCCAGGGAACTCCTATAATTCACCCCTCCACTTT
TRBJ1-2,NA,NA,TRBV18,CASSQDVAAGYTF,TGTGCCAGCTCACAGGACGTCGCCGCAGGCTACACCTTC
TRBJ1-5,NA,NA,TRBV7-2,CASSFPNQPQHF,TGTGCCAGCAGCTTTCCCAATCAGCCCCAGCATTTT
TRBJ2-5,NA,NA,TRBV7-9,CASRQGVEETQYF,TGTGCCAGCAGACAGGGTGTGGAAGAGACCCAGTACTTC
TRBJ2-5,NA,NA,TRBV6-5,CASRVPGGPETQYF,TGTGCCAGCAGAGTTCCGGGGGGCCCGGAGACCCAGTACTTC
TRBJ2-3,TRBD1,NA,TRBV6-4,CASSDSGQGSDTQYF,TGTGCCAGCAGTGACTCAGGACAGGGGAGCGATACGCAGTATTTT
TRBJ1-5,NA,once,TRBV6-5,CASIPVGNSNQPQHF,TGTGCCAGCATCCCTGTCGGGAATAGCAATCAGCCCCAGCATTTT
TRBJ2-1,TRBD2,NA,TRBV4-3,CASSHIPLAGVSNEQFF,TGCGCCAGCAGCCATATCCCTCTAGCGGGAGTAAGCAATGAGCAGTTCTTC
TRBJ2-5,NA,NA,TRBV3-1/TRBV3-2,CASSQVQGRLKTQYF,TGTGCCAGCAGCCAGGTACAGGGTAGGCTAAAGACCCAGTACTTC
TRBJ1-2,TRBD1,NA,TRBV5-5,CASSPWDSKGYTF,TGTGCCAGCAGCCCTTGGGACAGTAAAGGCTACACCTTC
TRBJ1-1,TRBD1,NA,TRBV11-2,CASSSTGVNTEAFF,TGTGCCAGCAGCTCGACAGGGGTGAACACTGAAGCTTTCTTT
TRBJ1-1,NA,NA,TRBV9,CASSVEGRNTEAFF,TGTGCCAGCAGCGTAGAGGGGAGGAACACTGAAGCTTTCTTT